The clone carrying this T cell receptor beta chain occurred a few times. The age range of participants was 18 to 89 years, with residence in about two dozen US areas. V gave up 2 bases and J gave up 0 bases, with 6 bases separating them. This CDR3 comprises 14 residues. Germline CDR1 and CDR2: SNHLY and FYNNEI. How the authors handled the data: Researchers report that nucleated cell counts were estimated from reference gene primer amplification. Sequenced by immunoSEQ multiplex PCR; TCRdb stores in-frame clones only, minus some. V and J calls and clone size are copied from that table; D and trimming were computed from the DNA. The sample includes some 290,000 clones, more than 90% seen only once; the top ten take 3.9%. The data stem from a study of blood T cell repertoires in COVID-19. In the study overall: The analysed material was cDNA or gDNA that came from T cells, B-cell-depleted T cells, or PBMCs.

The clonotype was recovered from a woman between 25 and 40 years old who had been exposed to COVID-19. Sequencing was done on a sample of PBMCs or T cells enriched from blood (not recorded which). The chain uses TRBV2 and TRBJ2-3; D ambiguous. This CDR3 is CASSELGSTDTQYF. The DNA for the CDR3 is TGTGCCAGCAGTGAACTTGGCAGCACAGATACGCAGTATTTT.